This T cell receptor (beta chain) appears in the sequencing data of a study of T cell changes during pregnancy in multiple sclerosis. The CDR3 consists of 14 residues. The germline V and J ends were trimmed by 2 bases and 2 bases, with 10 bases remaining between them. Germline CDR1 GTSNPN, CDR2 SVGIG (reference sequence). Here immunoSEQ multiplex PCR was the method, and the copy in TCRdb shows in-frame clones only, minus some. There are tens of thousands of clones in the sample; over 80% occur only once, and 0.74% lies in the top ten. The clonotype comes from a female donor with multiple sclerosis, enrolled in a pregnancy study. The chain joins TRBV30 to TRBJ1-3; D might be TRBD1 (6 bases). This specimen consisted of CD4+ T cells from peripheral blood mononuclear cells, obtained in the third trimester of pregnancy. The CDR3 sequence: CAWSLTGAGNTIYF. CDR3 DNA: TGTGCCTGGAGTTTGACAGGTGCTGGAAACACCATATATTTT.